Following are 17 T cell receptor beta chains from one sample sequenced in a study of cytomegalovirus exposure and HLA in healthy donors. The data were produced by immunoSEQ multiplex PCR, yet TCRdb's version contains in-frame clones alone and is incomplete. The data contain more than 70,000 clones, 94% of them singletons. Sequenced input: PBMCs. These TCRs come from a young woman in good health and CMV-seronegative.

This clone showed up just once. The chain is built from TRBV6-1 and TRBJ1-1, with TRBD1 matching over 9 bases. Germline-derived CDR1 and CDR2 are MNHNS and SASEGT. J gave up 0 bases and V 11 bases, and 10 bases lay outside the gene matches. This CDR3 is 15 amino acids long. Here the CDR3 reads CAGGTGRDMNTEAFF. The CDR3 bases are TGTGCCGGGGGGACAGGGCGGGACATGAACACTGAAGCTTTCTTT.

V and J are TRBV9 and TRBJ2-6; 7 bases line up with TRBD2. The CDR3 runs to 17 residues. J gave up 2 bases and V 0 bases, and 5 bases lay outside the gene matches. CDR1 SGDLS and CDR2 YYNGEE come from the germline V gene. The CDR3 bases are TGTGCCAGCAGCGTAGGCGGCGGGAGTCCTGGGGCCAACGTCCTGACTTTC. As protein: CASSVGGGSPGANVLTF.

Notes on this clone: One end of the junction does not line up with germline, which may come from a read error. The rearrangement links TRBV7-2 to TRBJ2-3, with D maybe TRBD1 (6 bases). This CDR3 contains 13 residues. The germline gives CDR1 SGHTA, CDR2 FQGNSA. CDR3 in DNA: TGTGCCAGCACCTTAAAGGGGGCAGATACGCAGTATTTT. Protein sequence: CASTLKGADTQYF.

V is TRBV5-4 and J is TRBJ2-5; D is possibly TRBD2 (5 bases). V was clipped by 1 base and J by 5 bases, with 6 bases between them. This CDR3 has 12 residues. From germline, CDR1 is SGHNT and CDR2 YYREEE (reference sequence). The CDR3 loop reads CASSLSGETQYF. The CDR3 nucleotides are TGTGCCAGCAGCTTGTCGGGGGAGACCCAGTACTTC. The variable domain in full, completed from reference TRBV5-4 and TRBJ2-5, reads ETGVTQSPTHLIKTRGQQVTLRCSSQSGHNTVSWYQQALGQGPQFIFQYYREEENGRGNFPPRFSGLQFPNYSSELNVNALELDDSALYLCASSLSGETQYFGPGTRLLVL.

The chain has TRBV29-1 and TRBJ2-7; 7 nucleotides match TRBD1. The CDR3 runs 13 residues. Germline V CDR1 and CDR2: SQVTM, ANQGSEA. V gave up 7 bases and J gave up 1 base; unmatched junction bases: 7. CDR3 nucleotides: TGCAGCGCTACAGGGGAGAATTCCTACGAGCAGTACTTC. The encoded protein is CSATGENSYEQYF.

The CDR3 loop reads CSVESLHSPGELFF. Here the CDR3 DNA reads TGCAGCGTTGAATCCCTGCACAGTCCCGGGGAGCTGTTTTTT. The gene calls are TRBV29-1 and TRBJ2-2; D uncertain. The CDR3 has 14 residues. Per the germline V gene, CDR1 is SQVTM and CDR2 is ANQGSEA. Trimming took 2 bases from V and 6 from J, leaving 13 bases between them.

This clone came up once. The rearrangement links TRBV6-5 to TRBJ2-2; 8 nucleotides align to TRBD2. Losses at the gene ends were 4 bases for V and 6 bases for J; bases not matched to a gene: 10. This CDR3 spans 16 amino acids. CDR1 is MNHEY, CDR2 SVGAGI, per germline. In DNA, the CDR3 is TGTGCCAGCAGTTCTCGCGGGGGGTCCCCCCCCGGGGAGCTGTTTTTT. Amino acid sequence: CASSSRGGSPPGELFF.

The rearrangement links TRBV4-3 to TRBJ1-3; D ambiguous. CDR1 LGHNA and CDR2 YSLEER come from the germline V gene. The CDR3 contains 16 residues. Between the trimmed V and J ends, which lost 0 bases and 0 bases, there was a span of 9 bases. The CDR3 DNA reads as TGCGCCAGCAGCCAAGAAGGGAGTGACTCTGGAAACACCATATATTTT. Protein sequence: CASSQEGSDSGNTIYF.

The chain uses TRBV7-8 and TRBJ2-1, with 15 bases aligning to TRBD2. This CDR3 has 15 residues. Germline V gene sequence: CDR1 SGHVS, CDR2 FQNEAQ. V shed 5 bases and J 8 bases; nucleotides not matched to a gene: 4. CDR3 in DNA: TGTGCCAGCAGCCCGGGACTAGCGGGAGGTTATGAGCAGTTCTTC. It specifies CASSPGLAGGYEQFF.

CDR3: CASSVSRPKKLFF. In nucleotides, the CDR3 is TGTGCCAGCAGTGTATCCCGCCCTAAAAAACTGTTTTTT. This chain links TRBV6-4 with TRBJ1-4; D ambiguous. The CDR3 sequence is 13 residues long. The germline gives CDR1 MRHNA, CDR2 SNTAGT. Trimming shortened V by 4 bases and J by 9 bases, and 12 bases separated the two germline ends.

V usage is TRBV7-6 and J usage is TRBJ1-1; D gene ambiguous. CDR1 is SGHVS and CDR2 is FNYEAQ in the germline V gene. CDR3 size: 13 residues. The ends were cut back, 6 bases at V and 2 bases at J, with 10 bases in the middle. The CDR3 reads CASRREINTEAFF. CDR3 in DNA: TGTGCCAGCAGGCGGGAAATAAACACTGAAGCTTTCTTT.

This clone was counted once. The V call is TRBV7-6, the J call TRBJ2-5, with 9 bases matching TRBD2. The CDR3 loop spans 16 amino acids. Germline values: CDR1 SGHVS, CDR2 FNYEAQ. After removal of 5 bases from V and 0 bases from J, the junction contained 7 bases not matched to a gene. The chain's CDR3 is CASSTPLAGYQETQYF. CDR3 coding DNA: TGTGCCAGCAGCACTCCCCTAGCGGGGTACCAAGAGACCCAGTACTTC. The full variable domain, with the rest looked up from reference TRBV7-6 and TRBJ2-5, is GAGVSQSPRYKVTKRGQDVALRCDPISGHVSLYWYRQALGQGPEFLTYFNYEAQQDKSGLPNDRFSAERPEGSISTLTIQRTEQRDSAMYRCASSTPLAGYQETQYFGPGTRLLVL.

The table lists this clone with a count of one. The chain is built from TRBV19 and TRBJ2-3, with 8 bases matching TRBD2. With 3 bases clipped from V and 6 bases from J, the junction kept 8 bases outside the gene matches. CDR1 is LNHDA, CDR2 SQIVND, per germline (reference sequence). CDR3 length equals 15 residues. The CDR3 loop reads CASSILAGARDTQYF. Written as DNA, the CDR3 is TGTGCCAGTAGTATCCTAGCGGGTGCGCGCGATACGCAGTATTTT.

The chain links TRBV28 to TRBJ2-7; D might be TRBD1 (5 bases). Germline CDR1 and CDR2: MDHEN and SYDVKM. The V end was cut by 5 bases, the J end by 4 bases, with 9 bases between. This CDR3 region has 12 residues. CDR3 loop: CASSPQGYEQYF. In DNA form, the CDR3 reads TGTGCCAGCAGTCCCCAGGGTTACGAGCAGTACTTC. The full variable domain, completed using reference TRBV28 and TRBJ2-7, is DVKVTQSSRYLVKRTGEKVFLECVQDMDHENMFWYRQDPGLGLRLIYFSYDVKMKEKGDIPEGYSVSREKKERFSLILESASTNQTSMYLCASSPQGYEQYFGPGTRLTVT.

The V and J genes are TRBV2 and TRBJ1-1, with TRBD1 as a possible D gene (6 bases). The CDR3 covers 15 residues. Germline CDR1 reads SNHLY; CDR2 reads FYNNEI. V was pared by 7 bases and J by 6 bases, with 21 bases between. CDR3: CASTHWTALGAEAFF. The CDR3 bases are TGTGCCAGCACCCATTGGACAGCGTTAGGGGCTGAAGCTTTCTTT. Filled out from reference TRBV2 and TRBJ1-1, the complete variable domain reads EPEVTQTPSHQVTQMGQEVILRCVPISNHLYFYWYRQILGQKVEFLVSFYNNEISEKSEIFDDQFSVERPDGSNFTLKIRSTKLEDSAMYFCASTHWTALGAEAFFGQGTRLTVV.

The chain has TRBV27 and TRBJ2-7; D uncertain. Germline V gives CDR1 MNHEY, CDR2 SMNVEV (reference sequence). V lost 5 bases, J lost 0 bases, and 5 bases lay in between. The CDR3 runs to 12 residues. The CDR3 protein is CASSLNSYEQYF. In nucleotides, the CDR3 is TGTGCCAGCAGTCTAAACTCCTACGAGCAGTACTTC.

The chain recombines TRBV18 with TRBJ2-1; TRBD1 aligns across 9 bases. Trimming cost V 8 bases and J 9 bases; bases outside gene matches: 14. The CDR3 sequence is 15 residues long. Germline V lookup: CDR1 KGHSH, CDR2 LQKENI. This CDR3 is CASAIKQGAVSEQFF. The CDR3 nucleotides are TGTGCCAGCGCCATAAAACAGGGGGCGGTAAGTGAGCAGTTCTTC.